Included here is one TCR beta chain sequence, with context. What it binds is unknown. A marrow graft followed busulfan-fludarabine conditioning, with cyclophosphamide on days +3 and +4. This sample is part of a study of T cells after posttransplantation cyclophosphamide. General study results and limits: Later post-transplant blood repertoires were often dominated by donor CD8+ memory clones. After PTCy, TRB diversity resembled that of CNI/methotrexate controls. TRB overlap between skin or GI tissue T cells and blood was limited.

Using immunoSEQ multiplex PCR, the repertoire was profiled, and TCRdb retains in-frame clones only, with some absent. The table has roughly 9,800 clones, about four fifths seen once. The junction had 8 bases not matched to a gene; V was cut back by 0 bases and J by 3 bases. Germline V gene lookup returns CDR1 SGHRS and CDR2 YFSETQ. The CDR3 is 17 amino acids. This material consisted of PBMCs, taken around 2,000 days after a stem cell transplant with posttransplant cyclophosphamide. The V gene is TRBV5-1, the J gene TRBJ2-3, with TRBD2 identical over 9 bases. The clonotype originates from a female patient aged 40-49 years who received an allogeneic stem cell transplant from a related donor, was CMV-positive, and had no GVHD. The T cells may come from the graft donor. CDR3 residues: CASSLGGGGARTDTQYF. The DNA for the CDR3 is TGCGCCAGCAGCTTGGGCGGCGGGGGGGCCAGGACAGATACGCAGTATTTT.